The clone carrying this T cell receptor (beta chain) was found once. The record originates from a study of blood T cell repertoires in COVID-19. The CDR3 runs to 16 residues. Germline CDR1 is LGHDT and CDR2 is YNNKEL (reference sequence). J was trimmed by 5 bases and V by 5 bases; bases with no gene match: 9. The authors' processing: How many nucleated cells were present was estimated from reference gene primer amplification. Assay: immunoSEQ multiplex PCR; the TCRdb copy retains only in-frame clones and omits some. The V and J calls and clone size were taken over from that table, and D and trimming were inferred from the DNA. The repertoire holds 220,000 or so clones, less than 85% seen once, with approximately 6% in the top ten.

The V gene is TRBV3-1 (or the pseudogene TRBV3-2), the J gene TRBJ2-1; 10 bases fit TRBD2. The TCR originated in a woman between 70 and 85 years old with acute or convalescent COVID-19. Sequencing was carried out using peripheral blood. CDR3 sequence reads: CASSFRWTSGNNEQFF. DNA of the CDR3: TGTGCCAGCAGCTTCCGATGGACTAGCGGAAACAATGAGCAGTTCTTC.